This entry lists 24 T cell receptor beta chains sequenced from one sample in a study of monozygotic twins with inflammatory bowel disease. TCRdb derives one entry per CDR3 protein from the 5' RACE reads, leaving out DNA. The sample has a few hundred thousand distinct CDR3 sequences, and its top ten clones hold 5.6%. The sample was blood. Receptor source: a human donor with ulcerative colitis or Crohn's disease, or a healthy co-twin of an affected twin (not recorded which).

The rearrangement uses TRBV5-4 and TRBJ1-6; TCRdb's D call, TRBD1, is unchecked because there is no DNA. The CDR3 runs to 13 residues. CDR1 and CDR2 from the germline V gene are SGHNT and YYREEE (reference sequence). The CDR3 region is CASRAYGGSPLHF.

The J gene is TRBJ2-7, the V gene TRBV25-1. Looked up from germline, CDR1 is MGHDK and CDR2 is SYGVNS. CDR3 length: 13 residues. The CDR3 protein is CASSGRPAVALYF.

The V gene is TRBV6-1, the J gene TRBJ1-5; TCRdb names TRBD1, which stays unverified in the absence of DNA. The CDR3 has 16 residues. From germline, CDR1 is MNHNS and CDR2 SASEGT. This CDR3 reads CASSRDSRYSNQPQHF.

This chain connects TRBV28 to TRBJ2-7; TCRdb reports TRBD1, a call that lacks DNA to check it against. CDR3 length: 13 residues. Germline V CDR1 and CDR2: MDHEN, SYDVKM. The CDR3 loop reads CASRPGGSYEQYF.

The chain recombines TRBV19 with TRBJ2-5; the D gene TCRdb calls, TRBD1, cannot be checked with no DNA. Germline V gene sequence: CDR1 LNHDA, CDR2 SQIVND (reference sequence). CDR3 length: 15 amino acids. CDR3 sequence reads: CASSLLGTGQETQYF.

The chain employs TRBV4-3 and TRBJ1-6; TCRdb proposes TRBD1, but this gene call is untestable without DNA. CDR3 length equals 16 residues. The germline V gene has CDR1 LGHNA and CDR2 YSLEER. Here the CDR3 reads CASSLGYEQGNSPLHF.

The V call is TRBV5-6, the J call TRBJ1-1. The CDR3 runs to 12 residues. Looked up from germline, CDR1 is SGHDT and CDR2 is YYEEEE. The CDR3 region is CASRPTGGAAFF. The whole variable domain, remainder taken from reference TRBV5-6 and TRBJ1-1, is DAGVTQSPTHLIKTRGQQVTLRCSPKSGHDTVSWYQQALGQGPQFIFQYYEEEERQRGNFPDRFSGHQFPNYSSELNVNALLLGDSALYLCASRPTGGAAFFGQGTRLTVV.

V gene TRBV20-1 combines with J gene TRBJ2-3. The CDR3 spans 13 residues. The V gene's germline CDR1 is DFQATT and CDR2 SNEGSKA (reference sequence). CDR3 loop: CSATQSGGDTQYF.

The rearrangement joins TRBV6-2 or TRBV6-3 to TRBJ2-1. CDR3 length equals 12 residues. CDR1 MNHEY and CDR2 SVGEGT come from the germline V gene. The CDR3 protein is CASNAVRSEQFF.

The chain joins TRBV10-3 to TRBJ1-1; TCRdb proposes TRBD1, but this gene call is untestable without DNA. This CDR3 is 15 amino acids long. Germline V lookup: CDR1 ENHRY, CDR2 SYGVKD. The CDR3 loop reads CAISVNAGMNTEAFF.

V usage is TRBV5-1 and J usage is TRBJ2-7. CDR1 and CDR2 (germline): SGHRS, YFSETQ. The CDR3 totals 14 residues. The CDR3 region is CASSSVGISYEQYF.

This chain links TRBV5-1 with TRBJ2-2; TCRdb lists TRBD1, though no DNA is available to test this call. The CDR3 extends over 15 amino acids. CDR1 and CDR2 (germline): SGHRS, YFSETQ. The CDR3 loop reads CASSLARGGVGELFF.

The rearrangement joins TRBV27 to TRBJ1-5; without DNA, the TCRdb call of TRBD1 cannot be checked. Germline V lookup: CDR1 MNHEY, CDR2 SMNVEV (reference sequence). The CDR3 is 14 amino acids. The chain's CDR3 is CASSSTGINQPQHF.

The chain couples TRBV7-6 to TRBJ2-2. Germline assignment: CDR1 SGHVS and CDR2 FNYEAQ. This CDR3 has 16 residues. This CDR3 is CASSLAWSTNTGELFF.

The rearrangement uses TRBV5-1 and TRBJ1-1. This CDR3 spans 16 amino acids. Germline CDR1 reads SGHRS; CDR2 reads YFSETQ. CDR3: CASSLNFGQLNTEAFF.

This chain uses TRBV12-3 or TRBV12-4 with TRBJ2-1; TCRdb lists TRBD2, though no DNA is available to test this call. The CDR3 has 19 residues. CDR3 sequence reads: CASSSARAGGPSSYNEQFF.

The chain recombines TRBV6-5 with TRBJ1-2. The CDR3 is made up of 14 amino acids. CDR1 is MNHEY and CDR2 is SVGAGI in the germline V gene. CDR3 in amino acids: CASSYSWESYGYTF.

The CDR3: CASMRVFSSYEQYF. The chain employs TRBV6-2 or TRBV6-3 and TRBJ2-7. CDR1 and CDR2 from the germline V gene are MNHEY and SVGEGT. CDR3 length: 14 residues.

This chain uses TRBV20-1 with TRBJ1-2; without DNA, the TCRdb call of TRBD1 cannot be checked. Germline V gives CDR1 DFQATT, CDR2 SNEGSKA (reference sequence). CDR3 size: 15 residues. The CDR3 reads CSAPGTGVEEYGYTF.

The chain recombines TRBV30 with TRBJ2-2; there is no DNA to check the TCRdb D call of TRBD2. This CDR3 region has 14 residues. CDR1 is GTSNPN and CDR2 is SVGIG in the germline V gene (reference sequence). The CDR3 reads CAWMASGSTGELFF.

The chain employs TRBV12-3 or TRBV12-4 and TRBJ1-5. This CDR3 is 15 amino acids long. The CDR3 sequence is CASTLTAGSNQPQHF.

The rearrangement links TRBV7-9 to TRBJ2-6. Germline loops: CDR1 SEHNR, CDR2 FQNEAQ (reference sequence). This CDR3 is 16 amino acids long. This CDR3 is CASSPRSSSGANVLTF.

The chain combines TRBV4-3 with TRBJ2-1. The CDR3 is 17 amino acids. CDR1 LGHNA and CDR2 YSLEER come from the germline V gene. CDR3 residues: CASSQDRRGGPYNEQFF.

The chain combines TRBV18 with TRBJ2-7. The CDR3 contains 15 residues. Germline V gives CDR1 KGHSH, CDR2 LQKENI. The CDR3 protein is CASSPTGGSFYEQYF.